This TCR beta chain came from a study of blood T cell repertoires in COVID-19. Original methodology: Amplification of reference gene primers provided the estimated nucleated cell counts. Clones were sequenced by immunoSEQ multiplex PCR, and TCRdb holds only the in-frame ones, with some missing. That table supplies the V and J calls and clone size; D and trimming were determined from the DNA. The sample shows 310,000 or so clones, about nine tenths of them seen only once. The ends were cut back, 1 base at V and 9 bases at J, with 16 bases in the middle. Germline V gives CDR1 SGHTA, CDR2 FQGNSA. CDR3 size: 14 residues. Researchers sorted participants into cohorts using their self-reported clinical history. Each recovered donor of Cohort 3 presented with two negative PCRs, clearance, or symptom resolution.

Sequenced input: PBMCs or T cells enriched from blood (not recorded which). The genes are TRBV7-2 and TRBJ2-7, with D maybe TRBD2 (7 bases). This receptor was taken from a woman aged 40 to 49 who had recovered from COVID-19. CDR3 bases: TGTGCCAGCAGCTTAGGAGGGGGAGGGCCTGGGCAGTACTTC. It yields the protein CASSLGGGGPGQYF.